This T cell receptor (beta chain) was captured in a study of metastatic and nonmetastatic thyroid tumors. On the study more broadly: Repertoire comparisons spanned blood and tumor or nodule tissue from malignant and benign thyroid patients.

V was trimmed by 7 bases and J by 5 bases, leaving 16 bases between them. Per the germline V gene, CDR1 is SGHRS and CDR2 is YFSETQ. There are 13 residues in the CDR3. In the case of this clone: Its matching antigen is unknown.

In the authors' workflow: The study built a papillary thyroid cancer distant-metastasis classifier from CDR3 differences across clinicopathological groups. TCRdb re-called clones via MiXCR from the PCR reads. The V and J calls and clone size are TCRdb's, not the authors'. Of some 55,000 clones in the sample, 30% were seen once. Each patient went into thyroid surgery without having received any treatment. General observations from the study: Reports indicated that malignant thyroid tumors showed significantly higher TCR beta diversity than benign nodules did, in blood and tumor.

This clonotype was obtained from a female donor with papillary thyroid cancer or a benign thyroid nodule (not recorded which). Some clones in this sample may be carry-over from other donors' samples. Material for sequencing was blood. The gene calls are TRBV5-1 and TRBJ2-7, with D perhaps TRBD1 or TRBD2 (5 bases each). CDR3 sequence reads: CASRIGARDEQYF. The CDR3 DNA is TGCGCCAGCCGGATAGGGGCGCGGGACGAGCAGTACTTC.